This T cell receptor beta chain derives from a study of CD4 T cells in relation to SARS-CoV-2 and coronaviruses. Study observations and caveats: In around three fifths of donors, memory CD4+ clonotypes crossrecognized SARS-CoV-2 and at least one common cold coronavirus spike. Crossreactivity was assessed only for spike protein, not other viral proteins.

Clones were sequenced by immunoSEQ multiplex PCR, and TCRdb holds only the in-frame ones, with some missing. The sample has about 20,000 clones; 66% are singletons. The CDR3 runs to 17 residues. Germline assignment: CDR1 SGHKS and CDR2 YYEKEE (reference sequence). V lost 4 bases and J lost 2; bases outside the gene matches: 12. Unexposed donor CD4+ T cells date from 2011-2018, before the COVID-19 pandemic. After 10 to 11 days of culture, CD4+ T cells were isolated. Cultures held two million PBMCs per well with about 10 IU/ml IL-2. In regard to this clone: Its matching antigen is unknown.

Sequencing was done on a sample of CD4+ T cells from PBMCs, cultured in vitro. The receptor was derived from a human donor in good health. The chain is built from TRBV5-5 and TRBJ2-1, with 7 bases identical to TRBD2. CDR3 in amino acids: CASSPFMTSTPYNEQFF. CDR3 nucleotide sequence: TGTGCCAGCAGCCCCTTCATGACTAGCACCCCCTACAATGAGCAGTTCTTC.